This T cell receptor (beta chain) was retrieved from a study of blood T cell repertoires in COVID-19 (TCRdb year 2020). Background for the entire study: Collaborator samples came from the United States, Italy and Spain and covered acute and convalescent phases of COVID-19. The prospective study material was composed of cDNA or gDNA derived from T cells, B-cell-depleted T cells, or PBMCs. Deeply sampled blood TCRbeta repertoires from subjects exposed to, actively infected with, or recovered from COVID-19 were included in the dataset. The repertoires were made available in a free public database intended to serve as a resource for research on the immune response to SARS-CoV-2. The samples were drawn from the first 160 participants of the ongoing ImmuneRACE study and from over 950 subjects provided by 6 global collaborators. Nearly every sample came with metadata listing a de-identified subject ID, COVID-19 status, age in years and sex. Where HLA class I and class II types were available, the types were taken from metadata supplied by the sample provider, not from assay-based typing.

Study-wide conclusions, independent of this receptor: Clinical and demographic metadata were provided uncurated, with the amount varying by source and participant.

One collaborating source in Seattle enrolled patients while the patients were actively infected and followed the patients over time throughout the course of disease. Collaborating institutions collected whole blood in K2EDTA tubes following their own protocols. Collaborator samples were shipped for TCRbeta analysis as frozen whole blood, isolated PBMCs, or DNA extracted from either sample type. TCRbeta CDR3 regions were amplified from genomic DNA by means of the immunoSEQ Assay, a bias-controlled multiplex PCR. The authors' analysis ran thus. The number of nucleated cells in each sample was estimated from the amplification of reference gene primers within the assay. To quantify the absolute abundance of each unique TCRbeta CDR3 rearrangement, sequence reads were collapsed and filtered. For each sample, productive Simpson clonality was calculated by taking the square root of Simpson's diversity index across productive rearrangements. Drawn from immuneACCESS, this table holds only the in-frame rearrangements with V and J called that TCRdb kept. Clones are partly lost; checked studies trace under half to an unresolved V gene and leave the rest unexplained. For V, J and clone size, that table is used; D and trimming come from the DNA. The sample profile shows about 160,000 clones; approximately 86% of them were found once. The top ten constitute approximately 0.6% of the sample.

A word on this clone: Its antigen remains undetermined. One base away there is no much larger clone; base qualities are not given.

The CDR3 runs 14 amino acids, cysteine and phenylalanine included. The DNA shown is the 42-base CDR3, in frame from base 1. The junction carries 16 bases between V and J, which are trimmed by 6 bases and 5 bases respectively. For CDR1 and CDR2, the germline V gene lists KGHDR and SFDVKD. Rearrangement joined TRBV24-1 to TRBJ2-7; TRBD1 might be the D gene, on 7 matching bases. This receptor was obtained from a man aged 55 to 70 with COVID-19, enrolled during active disease. The sample was peripheral blood. The CDR3 region: CATSLTGTVNEQYF. The DNA sequence follows: TGTGCCACCAGTTTGACAGGGACTGTTAACGAGCAGTACTTC.